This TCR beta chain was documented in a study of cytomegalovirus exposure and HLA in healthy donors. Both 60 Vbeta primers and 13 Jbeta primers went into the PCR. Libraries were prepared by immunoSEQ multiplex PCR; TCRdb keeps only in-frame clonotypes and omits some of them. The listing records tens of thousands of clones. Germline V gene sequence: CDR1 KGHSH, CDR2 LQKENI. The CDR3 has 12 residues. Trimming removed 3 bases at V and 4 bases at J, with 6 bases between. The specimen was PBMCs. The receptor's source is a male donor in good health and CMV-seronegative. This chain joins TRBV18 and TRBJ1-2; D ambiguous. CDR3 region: CASSPSSYGYTF. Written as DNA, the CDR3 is TGTGCCAGCTCACCCTCCAGCTATGGCTACACCTTC. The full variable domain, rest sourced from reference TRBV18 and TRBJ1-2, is NAGVMQNPRHLVRRRGQEARLRCSPMKGHSHVYWYRQLPEEGLKFMVYLQKENIIDESGMPKERFSAEFPKEGPSILRIQQVVRGDSAAYFCASSPSSYGYTFGSGTRLTVV.